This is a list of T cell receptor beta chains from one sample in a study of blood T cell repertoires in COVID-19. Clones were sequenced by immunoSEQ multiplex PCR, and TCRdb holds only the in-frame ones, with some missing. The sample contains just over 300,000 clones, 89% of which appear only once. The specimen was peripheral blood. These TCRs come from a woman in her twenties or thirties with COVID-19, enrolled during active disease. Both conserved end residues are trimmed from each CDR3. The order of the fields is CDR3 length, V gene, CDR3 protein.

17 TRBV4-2 ASSQGPADRVYSTDTQY
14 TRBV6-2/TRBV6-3 ASSYRDRVWNSPLH
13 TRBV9 ASSAGLGLAGELF
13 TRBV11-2 ASSPPTGGVYGYT
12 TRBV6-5 ASSLDRGRSPLH
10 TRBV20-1 SASAGETEAF
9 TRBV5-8 ASSSLGPQH
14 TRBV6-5 ASSLNPSSYNSPLH
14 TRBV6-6 ASSRKRTGEGQPQH
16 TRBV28 ASSSSHTSGGHYNEQF
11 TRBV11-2 ASSLAGAYEQY
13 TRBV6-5 ASRAHRSGNQPQH
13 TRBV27 ASSRLTGVIYEQY
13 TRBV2 ASSDIGTGNTEAF
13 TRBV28 ASKGGGGTSKTQY
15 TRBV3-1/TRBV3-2 ASSPSSPGIVQETQY
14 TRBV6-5 ASSYSPGQGSDTQY
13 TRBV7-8 ASSPGDRGGYEQF
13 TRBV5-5 ASSWTGNSGNTIY
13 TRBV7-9 ASSLMGGLNTEAF
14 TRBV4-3 ASSQEVGPEAHGYT
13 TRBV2 ASKRSGGAVDTQY
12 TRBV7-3 ASSLSLSGDTQY
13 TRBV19 ASSMTRSSYNEQF
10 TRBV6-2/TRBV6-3 ASRFGSDTQY
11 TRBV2 ACTGQWNEKLF
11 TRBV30 AWSGTPYQPQH
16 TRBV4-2 ASSQEIAGGPSTDTQY
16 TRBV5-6 ASSSTENSVRALEKLF
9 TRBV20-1 SARTGNTIY
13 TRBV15 ATSRTSGGENEQF
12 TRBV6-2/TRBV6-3 ASSQGQEYTEAF
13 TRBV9 ASSAQIDSYYGYT
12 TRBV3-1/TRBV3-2 ASSQPGQPYEQY
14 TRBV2 ASSDGVGSPNYEQY
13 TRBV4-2 ASSQGTGEREKLF
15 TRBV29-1 SVEDLFGQGARGGYT
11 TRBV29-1 SVRDSGNTEAF
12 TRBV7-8 ASSLLGQGFEAF
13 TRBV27 ASSFVYGGGEKLF
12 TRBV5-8 AIHGTAYGNTIY
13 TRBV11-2 ATGGGLAGANVLT
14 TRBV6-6 ASLNRGRLPNTEAF
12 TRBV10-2 ASTWSERRTEAF
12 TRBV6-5 ASSYGSSGNTIY
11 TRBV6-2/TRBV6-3 ASSFRYNSPLH
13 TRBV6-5 ASSYSGGVGLGYT
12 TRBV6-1 ASRPGQPVDGYT
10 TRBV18 ASSGGGTEAF
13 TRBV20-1 SASTGGELTYGYT
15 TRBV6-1 ASSENSQIPGTGEAF
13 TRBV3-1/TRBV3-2 ASSPRGAHTGELF
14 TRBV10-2 ASSESGRGQSYGYT